This TCR beta chain was documented in a study of radiotherapy plus CTLA-4 blockade in lung cancer. With 5 bases removed from V and 0 bases from J, the gap between germline ends came to 13 bases. From germline, CDR1 is LNHDA and CDR2 SQIVND (reference sequence). There are 15 residues in the CDR3. TCRdb keeps only in-frame clones here, not all; method: immunoSEQ multiplex PCR. The sample consists of around 26,000 clones, over 70% of them appearing once. The chain couples TRBV19 to TRBJ1-1; tentatively, D is TRBD1 (6 bases). Sequenced here: peripheral blood, sampled from a patient treated with radiotherapy plus ipilimumab. This receptor was obtained from a human donor with non-small cell lung cancer who had stable disease on radiotherapy plus ipilimumab. The CDR3 DNA follows: TGTGCCAGTAGTCCCCTCAGGGGCATGAACACTGAAGCTTTCTTT. It translates to CASSPLRGMNTEAFF. The variable domain in full, completed from reference TRBV19 and TRBJ1-1, reads DGGITQSPKYLFRKEGQNVTLSCEQNLNHDAMYWYRQDPGQGLRLIYYSQIVNDFQKGDIAEGYSVSREKKESFPLTVTSAQKNPTAFYLCASSPLRGMNTEAFFGQGTRLTVV.